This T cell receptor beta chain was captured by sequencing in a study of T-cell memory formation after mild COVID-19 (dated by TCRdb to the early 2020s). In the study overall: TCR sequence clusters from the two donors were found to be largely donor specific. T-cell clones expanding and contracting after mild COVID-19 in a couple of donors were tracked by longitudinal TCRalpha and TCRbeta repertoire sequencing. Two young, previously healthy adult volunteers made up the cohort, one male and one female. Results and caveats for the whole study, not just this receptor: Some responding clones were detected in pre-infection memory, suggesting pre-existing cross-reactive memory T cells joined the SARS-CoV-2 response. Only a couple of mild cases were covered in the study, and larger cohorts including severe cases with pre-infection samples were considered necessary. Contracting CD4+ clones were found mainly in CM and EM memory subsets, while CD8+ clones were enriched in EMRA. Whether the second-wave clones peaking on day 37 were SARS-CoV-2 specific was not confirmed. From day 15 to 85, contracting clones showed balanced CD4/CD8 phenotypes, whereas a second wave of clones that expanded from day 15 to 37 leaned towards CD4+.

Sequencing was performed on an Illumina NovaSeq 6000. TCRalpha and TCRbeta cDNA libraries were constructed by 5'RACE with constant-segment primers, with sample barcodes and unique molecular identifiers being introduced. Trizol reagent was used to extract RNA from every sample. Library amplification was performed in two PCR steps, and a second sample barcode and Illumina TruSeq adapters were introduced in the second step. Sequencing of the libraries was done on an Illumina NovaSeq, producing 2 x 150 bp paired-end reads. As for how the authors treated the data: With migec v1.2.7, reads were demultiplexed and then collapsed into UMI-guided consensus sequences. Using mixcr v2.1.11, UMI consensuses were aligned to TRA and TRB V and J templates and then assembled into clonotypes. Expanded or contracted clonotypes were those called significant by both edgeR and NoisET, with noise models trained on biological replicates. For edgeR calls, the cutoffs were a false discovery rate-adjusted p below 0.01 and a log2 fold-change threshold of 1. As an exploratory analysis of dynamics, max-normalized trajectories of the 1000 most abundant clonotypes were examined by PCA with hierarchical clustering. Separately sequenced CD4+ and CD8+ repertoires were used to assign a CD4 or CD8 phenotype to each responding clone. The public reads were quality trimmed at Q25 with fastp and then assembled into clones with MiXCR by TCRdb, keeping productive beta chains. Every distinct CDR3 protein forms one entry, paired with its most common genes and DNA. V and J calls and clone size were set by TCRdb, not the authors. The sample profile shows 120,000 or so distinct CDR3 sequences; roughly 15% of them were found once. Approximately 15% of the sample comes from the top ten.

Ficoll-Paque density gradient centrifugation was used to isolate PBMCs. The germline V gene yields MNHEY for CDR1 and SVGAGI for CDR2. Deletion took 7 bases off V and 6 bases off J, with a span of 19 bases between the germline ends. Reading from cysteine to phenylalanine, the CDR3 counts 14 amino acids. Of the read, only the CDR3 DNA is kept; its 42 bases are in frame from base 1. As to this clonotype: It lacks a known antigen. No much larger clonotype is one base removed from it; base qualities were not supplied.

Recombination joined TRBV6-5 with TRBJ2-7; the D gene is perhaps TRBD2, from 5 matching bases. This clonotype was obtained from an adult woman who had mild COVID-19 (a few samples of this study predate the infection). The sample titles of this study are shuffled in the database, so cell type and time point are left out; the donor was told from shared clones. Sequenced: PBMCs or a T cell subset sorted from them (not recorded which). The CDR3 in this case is CASKRASSSSEQYF. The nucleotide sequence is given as TGTGCCAGCAAAAGGGCTAGCTCGAGCTCCGAGCAGTACTTC.